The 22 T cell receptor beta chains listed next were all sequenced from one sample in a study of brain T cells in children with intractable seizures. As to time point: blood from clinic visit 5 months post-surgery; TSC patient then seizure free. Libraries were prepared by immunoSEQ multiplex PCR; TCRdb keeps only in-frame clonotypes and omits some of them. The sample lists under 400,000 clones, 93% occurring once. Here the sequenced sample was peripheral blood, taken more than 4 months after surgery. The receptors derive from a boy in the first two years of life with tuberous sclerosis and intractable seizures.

The DNA of the CDR3 is TGTGCCAGCATGCGACAGCCCCTAGAGCAGTTCTTC. Translating it yields CASMRQPLEQFF. V is TRBV6-6 and J is TRBJ2-1; weak D call: TRBD1 (5 bases). The V end was cut by 7 bases, the J end by 10 bases, with 14 bases between. From germline, CDR1 is MNHNY and CDR2 SVGAGI (reference sequence). The CDR3 runs 12 residues.

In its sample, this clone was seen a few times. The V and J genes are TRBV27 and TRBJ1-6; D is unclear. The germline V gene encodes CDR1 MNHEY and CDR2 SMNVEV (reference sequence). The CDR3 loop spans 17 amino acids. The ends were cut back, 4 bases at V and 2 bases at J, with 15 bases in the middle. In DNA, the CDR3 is TGTGCCAGCAGTTCAGGCGGAGGGAACGCCTATAATTCACCCCTCCACTTT. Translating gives CASSSGGGNAYNSPLHF.

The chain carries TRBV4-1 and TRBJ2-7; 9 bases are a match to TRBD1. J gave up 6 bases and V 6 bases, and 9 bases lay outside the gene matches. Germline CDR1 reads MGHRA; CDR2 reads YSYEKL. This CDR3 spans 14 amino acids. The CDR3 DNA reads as TGCGCCAGCAGTCTAGTGACAGGGGGTTTCGAGCAGTACTTC. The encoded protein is CASSLVTGGFEQYF.

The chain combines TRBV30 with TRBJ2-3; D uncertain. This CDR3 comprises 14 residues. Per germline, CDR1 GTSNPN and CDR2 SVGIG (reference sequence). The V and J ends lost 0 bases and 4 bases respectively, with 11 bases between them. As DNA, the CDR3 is TGTGCCTGGAGTGTTTGGGTTCGGCCAGATACGCAGTATTTT. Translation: CAWSVWVRPDTQYF.

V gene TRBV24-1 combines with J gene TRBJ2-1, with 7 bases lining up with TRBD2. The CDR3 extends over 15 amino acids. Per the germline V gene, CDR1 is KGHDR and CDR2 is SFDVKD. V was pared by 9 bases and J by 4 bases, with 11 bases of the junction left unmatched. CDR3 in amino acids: CATALAGRFYNEQFF. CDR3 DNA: TGTGCCACCGCGTTAGCGGGCCGGTTTTACAATGAGCAGTTCTTC.

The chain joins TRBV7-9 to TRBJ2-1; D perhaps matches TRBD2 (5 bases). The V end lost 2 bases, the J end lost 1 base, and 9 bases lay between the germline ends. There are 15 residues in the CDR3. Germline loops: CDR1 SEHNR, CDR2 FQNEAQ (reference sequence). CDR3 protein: CASSLRSGSYNEQFF. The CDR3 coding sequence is TGTGCCAGCAGCTTACGGAGCGGTTCCTACAATGAGCAGTTCTTC.

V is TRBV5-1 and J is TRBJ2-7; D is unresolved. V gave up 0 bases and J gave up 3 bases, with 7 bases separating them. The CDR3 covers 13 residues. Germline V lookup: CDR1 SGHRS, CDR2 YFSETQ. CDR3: CASSLAPNYEQYF. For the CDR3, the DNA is TGCGCCAGCAGCTTGGCCCCCAACTACGAGCAGTACTTC.

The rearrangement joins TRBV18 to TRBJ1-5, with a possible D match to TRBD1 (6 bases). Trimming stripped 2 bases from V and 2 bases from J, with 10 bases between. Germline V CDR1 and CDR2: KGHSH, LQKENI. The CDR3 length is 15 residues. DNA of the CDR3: TGTGCCAGCTCACCATCAGCAGGGGGCAATCAGCCCCAGCATTTT. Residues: CASSPSAGGNQPQHF.

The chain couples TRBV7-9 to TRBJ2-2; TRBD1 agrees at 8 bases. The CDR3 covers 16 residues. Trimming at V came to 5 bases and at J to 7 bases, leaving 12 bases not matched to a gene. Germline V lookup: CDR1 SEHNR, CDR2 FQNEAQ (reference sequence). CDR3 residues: CASSPWTGLELGELFF. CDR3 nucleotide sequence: TGTGCCAGCAGCCCTTGGACAGGGCTCGAACTCGGGGAGCTGTTTTTT.

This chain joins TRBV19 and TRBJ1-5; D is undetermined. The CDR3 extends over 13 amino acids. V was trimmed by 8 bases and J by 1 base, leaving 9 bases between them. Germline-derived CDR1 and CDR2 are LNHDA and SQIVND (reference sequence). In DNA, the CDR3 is TGTGCCAGTTTAGCGGGGAGCAATCAGCCCCAGCATTTT. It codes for CASLAGSNQPQHF.

DNA of the CDR3: TGTGCCAGAGATCCGGTCGGGCTGAACACTGAAGCTTTCTTT. Protein: CARDPVGLNTEAFF. V is TRBV7-9 and J is TRBJ1-1; no firm D call. Germline assignment: CDR1 SEHNR and CDR2 FQNEAQ (reference sequence). Between the trimmed V and J ends, which lost 9 bases and 0 bases, there was a span of 14 bases. The CDR3 loop spans 14 amino acids.

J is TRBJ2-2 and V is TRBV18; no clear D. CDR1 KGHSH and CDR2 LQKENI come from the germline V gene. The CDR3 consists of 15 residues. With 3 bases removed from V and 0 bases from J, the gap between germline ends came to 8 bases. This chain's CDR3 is CASSPTGSNTGELFF. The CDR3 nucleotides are TGTGCCAGCTCACCGACGGGTTCGAACACCGGGGAGCTGTTTTTT. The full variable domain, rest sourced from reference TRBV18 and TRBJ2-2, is NAGVMQNPRHLVRRRGQEARLRCSPMKGHSHVYWYRQLPEEGLKFMVYLQKENIIDESGMPKERFSAEFPKEGPSILRIQQVVRGDSAAYFCASSPTGSNTGELFFGEGSRLTVL.

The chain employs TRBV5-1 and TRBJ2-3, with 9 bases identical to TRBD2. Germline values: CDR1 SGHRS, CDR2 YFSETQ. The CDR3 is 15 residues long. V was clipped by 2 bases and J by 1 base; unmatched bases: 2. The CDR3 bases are TGCGCCAGCAGCTTAGCGGGAGGACGCACAGATACGCAGTATTTT. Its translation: CASSLAGGRTDTQYF.

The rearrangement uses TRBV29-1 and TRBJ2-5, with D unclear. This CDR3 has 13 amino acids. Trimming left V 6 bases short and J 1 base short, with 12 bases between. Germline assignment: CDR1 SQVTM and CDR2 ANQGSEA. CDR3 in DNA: TGCAGCGTAGCCCCTGGGATCCAAGAGACCCAGTACTTC. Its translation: CSVAPGIQETQYF.

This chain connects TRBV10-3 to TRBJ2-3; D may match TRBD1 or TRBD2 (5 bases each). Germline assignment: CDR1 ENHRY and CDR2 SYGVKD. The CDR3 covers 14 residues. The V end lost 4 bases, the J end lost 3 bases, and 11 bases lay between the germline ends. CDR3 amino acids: CAISGDRGTDTQYF. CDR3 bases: TGTGCCATCAGTGGAGACAGAGGGACAGATACGCAGTATTTT.

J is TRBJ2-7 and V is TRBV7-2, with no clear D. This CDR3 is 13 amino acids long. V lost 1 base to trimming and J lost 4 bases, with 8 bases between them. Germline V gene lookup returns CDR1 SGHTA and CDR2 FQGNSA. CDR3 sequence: CASSLESGYEQYF. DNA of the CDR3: TGTGCCAGCAGCTTAGAGTCAGGATACGAGCAGTACTTC.

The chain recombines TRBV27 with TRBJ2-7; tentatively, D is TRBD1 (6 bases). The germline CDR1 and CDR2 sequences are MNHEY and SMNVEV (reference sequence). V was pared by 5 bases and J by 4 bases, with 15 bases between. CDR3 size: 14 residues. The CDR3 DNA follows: TGTGCCAGCAGTCCACAGGGTTTCCAATACGAGCAGTACTTC. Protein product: CASSPQGFQYEQYF.

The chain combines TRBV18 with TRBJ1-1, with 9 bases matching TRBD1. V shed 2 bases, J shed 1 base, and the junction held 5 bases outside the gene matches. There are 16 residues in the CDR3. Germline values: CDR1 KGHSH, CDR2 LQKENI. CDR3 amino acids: CASSPTGTGSNTEAFF. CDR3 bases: TGTGCCAGCTCACCAACCGGGACAGGGTCGAACACTGAAGCTTTCTTT. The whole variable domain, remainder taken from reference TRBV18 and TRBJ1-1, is NAGVMQNPRHLVRRRGQEARLRCSPMKGHSHVYWYRQLPEEGLKFMVYLQKENIIDESGMPKERFSAEFPKEGPSILRIQQVVRGDSAAYFCASSPTGTGSNTEAFFGQGTRLTVV.

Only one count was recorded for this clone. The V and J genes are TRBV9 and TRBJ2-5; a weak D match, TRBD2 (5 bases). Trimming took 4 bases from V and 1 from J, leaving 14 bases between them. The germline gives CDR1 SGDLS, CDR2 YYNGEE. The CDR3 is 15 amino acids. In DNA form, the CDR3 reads TGTGCCAGCAGCCGGTCCGGAGGCCCCCAAGAGACCCAGTACTTC. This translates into CASSRSGGPQETQYF. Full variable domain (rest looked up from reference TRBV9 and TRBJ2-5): DSGVTQTPKHLITATGQRVTLRCSPRSGDLSVYWYQQSLDQGLQFLIQYYNGEERAKGNILERFSAQQFPDLHSELNLSSLELGDSALYFCASSRSGGPQETQYFGPGTRLLVL.

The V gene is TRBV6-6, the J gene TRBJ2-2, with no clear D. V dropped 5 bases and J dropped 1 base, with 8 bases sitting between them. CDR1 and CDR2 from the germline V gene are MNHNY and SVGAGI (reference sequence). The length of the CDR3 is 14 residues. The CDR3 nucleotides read TGTGCCAGCAGTATGACTTGGAACACCGGGGAGCTGTTTTTT. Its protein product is CASSMTWNTGELFF.

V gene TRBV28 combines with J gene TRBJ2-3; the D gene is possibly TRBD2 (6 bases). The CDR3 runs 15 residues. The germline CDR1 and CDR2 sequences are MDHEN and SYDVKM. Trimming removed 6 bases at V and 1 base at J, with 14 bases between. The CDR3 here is CASSEEGGRTDTQYF. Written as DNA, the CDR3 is TGTGCCAGCAGCGAGGAGGGAGGACGCACAGATACGCAGTATTTT.

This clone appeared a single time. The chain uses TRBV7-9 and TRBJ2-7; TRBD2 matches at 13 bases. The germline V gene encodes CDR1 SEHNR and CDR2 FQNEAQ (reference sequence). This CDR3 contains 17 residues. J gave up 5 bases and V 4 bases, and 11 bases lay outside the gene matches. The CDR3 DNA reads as TGTGCCAGCAGCTCAGGACTAGCGGGGGAGTTCGTCCACGAGCAGTACTTC. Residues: CASSSGLAGEFVHEQYF.